The next 11 T cell receptor beta chains were all read from a single sample in a study of beta chain features in type 1 diabetes. The investigators reverse transcribed all of the isolated RNA, so they sequenced expressed TCRB transcripts. Assay: immunoSEQ multiplex PCR; the TCRdb copy retains only in-frame clones and omits some. The table includes hundreds of thousands of clones, 9.5% to 12% detected once. The sample consisted of naive CD4+ T cells from blood. The receptors derive from a woman aged 30 to 39 in good health.

This clone was counted a few times. The J gene is TRBJ2-1, the V gene TRBV6-6, with 12 bases matching TRBD1. Germline CDR1 reads MNHNY; CDR2 reads SVGAGI (reference sequence). V was pared by 6 bases and J by 6 bases, with 6 bases of the junction left unmatched. The CDR3 has 15 residues. DNA for the CDR3: TGTGCCAGCAGCGAGCCGGGACAGGGGGCCAATGAGCAGTTCTTC. It translates to CASSEPGQGANEQFF.

This clone has only a few counts. The chain combines TRBV5-6 with TRBJ1-5, with D possibly TRBD1 on 5 matching bases. The V end lost 4 bases, the J end lost 2 bases, and 7 bases lay between the germline ends. The germline V gene has CDR1 SGHDT and CDR2 YYEEEE. The CDR3 is made up of 13 amino acids. CDR3 nucleotide sequence: TGTGCCAGCAGCCCGGGGGGCAATCAGCCCCAGCATTTT. As protein: CASSPGGNQPQHF.

The chain joins TRBV5-1 to TRBJ2-5; TRBD2 matches 13 bases. V shed 0 bases and J 5 bases; nucleotides not matched to a gene: 1. This CDR3 has 15 amino acids. CDR1 and CDR2 from the germline V gene are SGHRS and YFSETQ. Here the CDR3 DNA reads TGCGCCAGCAGCTTGGCGACTAGCGGGAGGGAGACCCAGTACTTC. Encoded protein: CASSLATSGRETQYF.

The CDR3 bases are TGTGCCAGCAGCGTTACTTTCATCCGACCAGCGGGTAGCTACACCTTC. Its translation: CASSVTFIRPAGSYTF. The V gene is TRBV9, the J gene TRBJ1-2, with D uncertain. Germline assignment: CDR1 SGDLS and CDR2 YYNGEE. The CDR3 consists of 16 residues. V dropped 2 bases and J dropped 9 bases, with 23 bases sitting between them. Variable domain in full (rest from reference TRBV9 and TRBJ1-2): DSGVTQTPKHLITATGQRVTLRCSPRSGDLSVYWYQQSLDQGLQFLIQYYNGEERAKGNILERFSAQQFPDLHSELNLSSLELGDSALYFCASSVTFIRPAGSYTFGSGTRLTVV.

The chain joins TRBV29-1 to TRBJ2-3, with D unresolved. V was trimmed by 4 bases and J by 1 base, leaving 12 bases between them. Germline V gene lookup returns CDR1 SQVTM and CDR2 ANQGSEA. The CDR3 covers 14 residues. CDR3 coding DNA: TGCAGCGTTGGTAGCAGAAGAGGCACAGATACGCAGTATTTT. Its protein product is CSVGSRRGTDTQYF.

The V call is TRBV4-3, the J call TRBJ1-1, with TRBD1 identical over 10 bases. Germline CDR1 and CDR2: LGHNA and YSLEER. CDR3 size: 17 residues. The J segment lost 4 bases and the V segment lost 0 bases, leaving 8 bases of the junction unmatched. CDR3 in DNA: TGCGCCAGCAGCCAAGAATTGACAGGGGGCGCGGTCACTGAAGCTTTCTTT. As protein: CASSQELTGGAVTEAFF.

The J gene is TRBJ2-1, the V gene TRBV5-1; maybe TRBD1 (6 bases). Trimming cost V 6 bases and J 0 bases, with 13 bases left between them. This CDR3 is 15 amino acids long. CDR1 is SGHRS and CDR2 is YFSETQ in the germline V gene. In DNA form, the CDR3 reads TGCGCCAGCAACTACAGGGCAAGCTCCTACAATGAGCAGTTCTTC. Protein: CASNYRASSYNEQFF.

The chain carries TRBV7-9 and TRBJ2-7; 7 nucleotides match TRBD1. This CDR3 spans 15 amino acids. Germline V gives CDR1 SEHNR, CDR2 FQNEAQ (reference sequence). The V segment lost 1 base and the J segment 2 bases; nucleotides outside the gene matches: 5. CDR3 sequence (DNA): TGTGCCAGCAGCTTAGTGGGGGACAGTACCTACGAGCAGTACTTC. It specifies CASSLVGDSTYEQYF.

J is TRBJ1-2 and V is TRBV18; D possibly corresponds to TRBD1 (6 bases). CDR3 length: 13 residues. V lost 2 bases and J 7 bases, leaving 11 bases between the germline ends. The germline V gene has CDR1 KGHSH and CDR2 LQKENI. The CDR3 DNA sequence: TGTGCCAGCTCACCAGGAACAGGGATTGGCTACACCTTC. This translates into CASSPGTGIGYTF. The full variable domain, in which reference TRBV18 and TRBJ1-2 provide the parts outside the CDR3, is NAGVMQNPRHLVRRRGQEARLRCSPMKGHSHVYWYRQLPEEGLKFMVYLQKENIIDESGMPKERFSAEFPKEGPSILRIQQVVRGDSAAYFCASSPGTGIGYTFGSGTRLTVV.

The chain is built from TRBV6-5 and TRBJ2-7, with 12 bases that match TRBD1. CDR1 is MNHEY, CDR2 SVGAGI, per germline. V shed 8 bases and J 2 bases; nucleotides not matched to a gene: 7. CDR3 length: 15 residues. CDR3 sequence: CASRTGQGATYEQYF. The DNA of the CDR3 is TGTGCCAGCCGCACGGGACAGGGGGCCACCTACGAGCAGTACTTC.

A word on this clone: Other DNA sequences in this specimen translate into the identical CDR3. The chain carries TRBV7-2 and TRBJ2-7; 11 bases align to TRBD1. The CDR3 spans 14 residues. CDR1 is SGHTA and CDR2 is FQGNSA in the germline V gene. V shed 4 bases and J 4 bases; nucleotides not matched to a gene: 3. As DNA, the CDR3 is TGTGCCAGCAGCTGGACAGGGGGCAGGTACGAGCAGTACTTC. This encodes CASSWTGGRYEQYF.